Listed below are T cell receptor beta chains from one sample, sequenced in a study of T cell repertoires in cytomegalovirus infection. TCRdb ran MiXCR on the reads and lists one entry per CDR3 protein. The sample has hundreds of thousands of distinct CDR3 sequences; around 32% are singletons. No antigens are known for them. The sample consisted of cultured PBMCs, taken from culture after CMV antigen stimulation. These receptors came from a human donor in good health (CMV status not recorded). Some clones in this sample may be carry-over from other donors' samples. CDR3s include the opening cysteine and the closing phenylalanine or tryptophan.

cdr3_length: 15
v_call: TRBV6-1
j_call: TRBJ2-7
cdr3_aa: CASSRSGRGGYEQYF

cdr3_length: 14
v_call: TRBV7-6
j_call: TRBJ2-3
cdr3_aa: CASTPGLNTDTQYF

cdr3_length: 17
v_call: TRBV5-4
j_call: TRBJ2-3
cdr3_aa: CASSHPPLAGGTDTQYF

cdr3_length: 16
v_call: TRBV7-2
j_call: TRBJ2-3
cdr3_aa: CASSFRQSGKGDTQYF

cdr3_length: 15
v_call: TRBV4-3
j_call: TRBJ2-1
cdr3_aa: CASSQASGTGNEQFF

cdr3_length: 13
v_call: TRBV7-8
j_call: TRBJ1-2
cdr3_aa: CASSTTINYGYTF

cdr3_length: 16
v_call: TRBV7-6
j_call: TRBJ2-4
cdr3_aa: CASSLRLAGTKNIQYF

cdr3_length: 12
v_call: TRBV7-2
j_call: TRBJ1-2
cdr3_aa: CASSQESGGYTF

cdr3_length: 14
v_call: TRBV5-1
j_call: TRBJ2-3
cdr3_aa: CASSSQGGADTQYF

cdr3_length: 14
v_call: TRBV11-2
j_call: TRBJ1-5
cdr3_aa: CASSARQPNQPQHF

cdr3_length: 15
v_call: TRBV7-2
j_call: TRBJ1-1
cdr3_aa: CASSSLGGEYTEAFF

cdr3_length: 18
v_call: TRBV7-6
j_call: TRBJ2-1
cdr3_aa: CASSLTPDRESSYNEQFF

cdr3_length: 15
v_call: TRBV6-1
j_call: TRBJ1-5
cdr3_aa: CASSHGTGRTQPQHF

cdr3_length: 11
v_call: TRBV12-3/TRBV12-4
j_call: TRBJ1-6
cdr3_aa: CASSLGSVLHF

cdr3_length: 15
v_call: TRBV7-2
j_call: TRBJ2-2
cdr3_aa: CASSVGVGAPGELFF

cdr3_length: 14
v_call: TRBV2
j_call: TRBJ2-7
cdr3_aa: CASSEGLAAYEQYF

cdr3_length: 14
v_call: TRBV12-3/TRBV12-4
j_call: TRBJ1-3
cdr3_aa: CASARGRAGNTIYF

cdr3_length: 16
v_call: TRBV20-1
j_call: TRBJ2-1
cdr3_aa: CSARGGGTRIYNEQFF

cdr3_length: 16
v_call: TRBV18
j_call: TRBJ1-6
cdr3_aa: CASSPLGTGRNSPLHF

cdr3_length: 14
v_call: TRBV7-2
j_call: TRBJ1-5
cdr3_aa: CASSLIGDSYPQHF

cdr3_length: 16
v_call: TRBV7-2
j_call: TRBJ1-3
cdr3_aa: CASSLGIPNSGNTIYF

cdr3_length: 17
v_call: TRBV7-9
j_call: TRBJ2-7
cdr3_aa: CASSPPLGRVLGYEQYF

cdr3_length: 14
v_call: TRBV7-2
j_call: TRBJ2-5
cdr3_aa: CASSLMLRGETQYF

cdr3_length: 13
v_call: TRBV10-3
j_call: TRBJ2-1
cdr3_aa: CATLGTELHEQFF

cdr3_length: 18
v_call: TRBV11-2
j_call: TRBJ2-3
cdr3_aa: CASSLRVGGGGPGRSQYF

cdr3_length: 11
v_call: TRBV10-2
j_call: TRBJ1-4
cdr3_aa: CASSNREKLFF

cdr3_length: 18
v_call: TRBV7-2
j_call: TRBJ2-1
cdr3_aa: CASSLGLAGGSSYNEQFF

cdr3_length: 17
v_call: TRBV5-3
j_call: TRBJ2-1
cdr3_aa: CASSLTGTGSFYNEQFF

cdr3_length: 17
v_call: TRBV7-4
j_call: TRBJ2-3
cdr3_aa: CASSFTSGRYGTDTQYF

cdr3_length: 17
v_call: TRBV19
j_call: TRBJ1-5
cdr3_aa: CASSPLRGGNSNQPQHF